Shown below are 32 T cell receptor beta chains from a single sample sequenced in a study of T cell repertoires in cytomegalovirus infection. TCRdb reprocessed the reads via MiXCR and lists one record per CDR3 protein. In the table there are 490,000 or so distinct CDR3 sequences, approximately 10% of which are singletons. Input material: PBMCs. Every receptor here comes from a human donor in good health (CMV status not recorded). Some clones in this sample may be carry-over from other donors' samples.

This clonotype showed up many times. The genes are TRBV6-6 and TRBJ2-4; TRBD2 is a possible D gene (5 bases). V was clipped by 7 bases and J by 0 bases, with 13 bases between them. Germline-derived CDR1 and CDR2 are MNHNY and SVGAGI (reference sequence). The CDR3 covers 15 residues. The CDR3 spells CASTPRGLAKNIQYF. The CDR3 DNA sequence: TGTGCCAGCACCCCACGCGGGCTAGCCAAAAACATTCAGTACTTC.

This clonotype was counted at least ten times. This CDR3 is CASSPPTGEVAEKLFF. CDR3 in DNA: TGTGCCAGTAGTCCCCCGACAGGGGAGGTTGCTGAAAAACTGTTTTTT. This rearrangement joins TRBV19 to TRBJ1-4; TRBD1 matches at 8 bases. The CDR3 runs 16 residues. Germline V CDR1 and CDR2: LNHDA, SQIVND (reference sequence). V lost 5 bases, J lost 7 bases, and 12 bases stayed unmatched.

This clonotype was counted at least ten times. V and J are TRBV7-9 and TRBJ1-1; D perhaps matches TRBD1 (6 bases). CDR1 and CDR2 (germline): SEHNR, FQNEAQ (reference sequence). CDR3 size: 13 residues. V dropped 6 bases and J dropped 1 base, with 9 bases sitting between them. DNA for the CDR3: TGTGCCAGCAGGCAGACAGGGAACACTGAAGCTTTCTTT. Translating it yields CASRQTGNTEAFF. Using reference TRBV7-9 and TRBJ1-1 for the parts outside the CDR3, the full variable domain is DTGVSQNPRHKITKRGQNVTFRCDPISEHNRLYWYRQTLGQGPEFLTYFQNEAQLEKSRLLSDRFSAERPKGSFSTLEIQRTEQGDSAMYLCASRQTGNTEAFFGQGTRLTVV.

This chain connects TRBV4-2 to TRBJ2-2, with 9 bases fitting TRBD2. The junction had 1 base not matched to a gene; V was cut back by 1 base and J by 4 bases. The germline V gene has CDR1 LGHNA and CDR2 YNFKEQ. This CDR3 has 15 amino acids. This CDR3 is CASSQGLAVTGELFF. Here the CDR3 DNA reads TGTGCCAGCAGCCAAGGACTAGCGGTCACCGGGGAGCTGTTTTTT.

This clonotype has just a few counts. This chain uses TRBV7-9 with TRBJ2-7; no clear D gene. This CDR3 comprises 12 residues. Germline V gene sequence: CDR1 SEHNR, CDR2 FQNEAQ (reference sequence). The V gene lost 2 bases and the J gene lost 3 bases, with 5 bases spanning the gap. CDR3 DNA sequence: TGTGCCAGCAGCTTAAACCTCTACGAGCAGTACTTC. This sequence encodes CASSLNLYEQYF.

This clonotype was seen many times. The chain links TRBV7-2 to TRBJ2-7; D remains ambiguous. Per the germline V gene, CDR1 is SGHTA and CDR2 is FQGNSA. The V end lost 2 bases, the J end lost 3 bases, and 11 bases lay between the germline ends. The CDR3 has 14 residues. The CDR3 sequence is CASSLSGSNYEQYF. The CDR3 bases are TGTGCCAGCAGCTTATCGGGCAGCAACTACGAGCAGTACTTC. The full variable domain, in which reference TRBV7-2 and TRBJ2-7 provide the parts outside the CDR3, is GAGVSQSPSNKVTEKGKDVELRCDPISGHTALYWYRQSLGQGLEFLIYFQGNSAPDKSGLPSDRFSAERTGGSVSTLTIQRTQQEDSAVYLCASSLSGSNYEQYFGPGTRLTVT.

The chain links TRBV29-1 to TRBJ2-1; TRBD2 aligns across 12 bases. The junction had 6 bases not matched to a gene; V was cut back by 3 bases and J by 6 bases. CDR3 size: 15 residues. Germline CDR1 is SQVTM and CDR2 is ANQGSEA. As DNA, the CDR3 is TGCAGCGTTGATCCGACTAGCGGGAGAACCAATGAGCAGTTCTTC. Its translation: CSVDPTSGRTNEQFF.

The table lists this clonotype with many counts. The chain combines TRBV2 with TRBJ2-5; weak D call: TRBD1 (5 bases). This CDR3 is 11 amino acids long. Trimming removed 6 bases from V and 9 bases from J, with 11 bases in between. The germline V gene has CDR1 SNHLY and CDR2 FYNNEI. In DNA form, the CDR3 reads TGTGCCAGCAGAGCTTTAGGGGCCCAGTACTTC. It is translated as CASRALGAQYF.

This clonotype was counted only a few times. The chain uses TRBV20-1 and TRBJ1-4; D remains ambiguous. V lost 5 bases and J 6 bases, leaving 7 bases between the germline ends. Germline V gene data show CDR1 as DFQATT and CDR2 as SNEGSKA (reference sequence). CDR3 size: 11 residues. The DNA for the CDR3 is TGCAGTGCTTTTGACGATGAAAAACTGTTTTTT. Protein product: CSAFDDEKLFF.

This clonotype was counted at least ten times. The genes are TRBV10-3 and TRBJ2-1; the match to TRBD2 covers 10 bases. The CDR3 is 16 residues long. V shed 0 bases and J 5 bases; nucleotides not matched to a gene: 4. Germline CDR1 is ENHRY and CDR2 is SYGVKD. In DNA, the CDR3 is TGTGCCATCAGTGAGTCGTGGACTAGCGGACACAATGAGCAGTTCTTC. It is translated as CAISESWTSGHNEQFF.

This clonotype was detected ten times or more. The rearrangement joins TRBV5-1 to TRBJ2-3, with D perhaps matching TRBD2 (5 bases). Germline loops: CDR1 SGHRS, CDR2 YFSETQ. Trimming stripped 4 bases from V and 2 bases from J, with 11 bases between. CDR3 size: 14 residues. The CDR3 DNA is TGCGCCAGCAGCCCGGGGTTTCTCACAGATACGCAGTATTTT. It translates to CASSPGFLTDTQYF.

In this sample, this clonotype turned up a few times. The CDR3 region has the DNA TGTGCCAGTAGTGCGCGGACGAGGTATAATTCACCCCTCCACTTT. Translated, it gives CASSARTRYNSPLHF. V usage is TRBV19 and J usage is TRBJ1-6; no firm D call. Looked up from germline, CDR1 is LNHDA and CDR2 is SQIVND (reference sequence). The V and J ends lost 5 bases and 4 bases respectively, with 12 bases between them. The CDR3 totals 15 residues.

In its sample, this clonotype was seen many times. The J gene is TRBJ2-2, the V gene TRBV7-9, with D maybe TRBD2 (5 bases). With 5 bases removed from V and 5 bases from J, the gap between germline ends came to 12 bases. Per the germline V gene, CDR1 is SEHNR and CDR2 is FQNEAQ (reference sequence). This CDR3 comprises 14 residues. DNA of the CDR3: TGTGCCAGCAGCCGCCCACCGGGGACCGGGGAGCTGTTTTTT. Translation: CASSRPPGTGELFF. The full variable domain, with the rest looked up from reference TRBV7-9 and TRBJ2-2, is DTGVSQNPRHKITKRGQNVTFRCDPISEHNRLYWYRQTLGQGPEFLTYFQNEAQLEKSRLLSDRFSAERPKGSFSTLEIQRTEQGDSAMYLCASSRPPGTGELFFGEGSRLTVL.

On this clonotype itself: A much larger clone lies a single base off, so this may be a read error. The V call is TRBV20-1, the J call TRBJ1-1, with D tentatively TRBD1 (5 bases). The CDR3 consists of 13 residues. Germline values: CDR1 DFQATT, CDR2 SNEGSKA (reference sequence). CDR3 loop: CSAIEGANTVAFF. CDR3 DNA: TGCAGTGCTATAGAAGGGGCGAACACTGTAGCTTTCTTT.

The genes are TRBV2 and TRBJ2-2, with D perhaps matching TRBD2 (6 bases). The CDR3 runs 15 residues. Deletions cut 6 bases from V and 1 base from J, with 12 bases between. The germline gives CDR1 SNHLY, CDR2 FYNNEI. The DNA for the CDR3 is TGTGCCAGCAGAAGGACTACCCAGAACACCGGGGAGCTGTTTTTT. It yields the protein CASRRTTQNTGELFF.

The CDR3 loop reads CASSYQRTDTQYF. CDR3 coding DNA: TGTGCCAGCAGCTATCAGAGAACAGATACGCAGTATTTT. The chain combines TRBV7-9 with TRBJ2-3; D unclear. The CDR3 has 13 amino acids. V was shortened by 4 bases and J by 3 bases, with 8 bases between the two germline ends. Germline V gives CDR1 SEHNR, CDR2 FQNEAQ (reference sequence).

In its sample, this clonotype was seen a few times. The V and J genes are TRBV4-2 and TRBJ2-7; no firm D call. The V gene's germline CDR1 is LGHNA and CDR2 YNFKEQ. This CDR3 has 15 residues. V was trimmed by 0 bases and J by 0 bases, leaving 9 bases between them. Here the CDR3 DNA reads TGTGCCAGCAGCCAAGAGTCGGGCGTCTCCTACGAGCAGTACTTC. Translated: CASSQESGVSYEQYF.

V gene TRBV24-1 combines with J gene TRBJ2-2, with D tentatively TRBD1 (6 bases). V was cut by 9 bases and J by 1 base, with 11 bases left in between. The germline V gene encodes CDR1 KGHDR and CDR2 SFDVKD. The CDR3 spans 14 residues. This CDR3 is CATGPGQNTGELFF. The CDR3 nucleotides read TGTGCCACCGGCCCGGGACAGAACACCGGGGAGCTGTTTTTT.

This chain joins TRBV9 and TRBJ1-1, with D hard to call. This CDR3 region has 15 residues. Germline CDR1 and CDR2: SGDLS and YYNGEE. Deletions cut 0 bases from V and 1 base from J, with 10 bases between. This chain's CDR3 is CASSVGNPTNTEAFF. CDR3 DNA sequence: TGTGCCAGCAGCGTAGGCAACCCAACGAACACTGAAGCTTTCTTT.

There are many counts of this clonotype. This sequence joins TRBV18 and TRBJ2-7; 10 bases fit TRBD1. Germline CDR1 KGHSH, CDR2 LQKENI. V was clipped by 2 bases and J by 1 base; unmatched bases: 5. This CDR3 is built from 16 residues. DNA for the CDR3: TGTGCCAGCTCACCAAAGGGACAGGGGCTTTCCTACGAGCAGTACTTC. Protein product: CASSPKGQGLSYEQYF.

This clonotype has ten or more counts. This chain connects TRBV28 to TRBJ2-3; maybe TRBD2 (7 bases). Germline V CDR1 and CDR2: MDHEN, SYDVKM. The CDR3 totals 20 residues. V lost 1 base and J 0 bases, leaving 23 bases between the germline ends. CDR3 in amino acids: CASSLFTGKLLAASTDTQYF. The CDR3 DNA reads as TGTGCCAGCAGTTTATTCACAGGGAAATTGCTAGCGGCTAGCACAGATACGCAGTATTTT.

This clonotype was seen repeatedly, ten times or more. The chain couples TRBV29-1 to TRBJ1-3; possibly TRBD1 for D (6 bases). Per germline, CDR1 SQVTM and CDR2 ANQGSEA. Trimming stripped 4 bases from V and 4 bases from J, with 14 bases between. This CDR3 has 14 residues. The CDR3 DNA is TGCAGCGTTGCTCCTACAGGGAGGGGAAACACCATATATTTT. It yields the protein CSVAPTGRGNTIYF.

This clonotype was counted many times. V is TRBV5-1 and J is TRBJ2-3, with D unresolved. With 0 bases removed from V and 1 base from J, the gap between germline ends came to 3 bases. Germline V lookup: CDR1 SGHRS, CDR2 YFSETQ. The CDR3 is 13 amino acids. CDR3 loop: CASSLDRTDTQYF. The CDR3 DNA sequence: TGCGCCAGCAGCTTGGACCGCACAGATACGCAGTATTTT.

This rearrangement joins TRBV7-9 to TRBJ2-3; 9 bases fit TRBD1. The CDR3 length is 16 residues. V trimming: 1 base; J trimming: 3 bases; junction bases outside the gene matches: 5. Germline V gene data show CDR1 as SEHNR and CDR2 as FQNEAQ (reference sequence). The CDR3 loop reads CASSLVGTGITDTQYF. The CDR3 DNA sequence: TGTGCCAGCAGCTTAGTCGGGACAGGGATTACAGATACGCAGTATTTT. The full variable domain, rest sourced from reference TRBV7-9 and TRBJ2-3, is DTGVSQNPRHKITKRGQNVTFRCDPISEHNRLYWYRQTLGQGPEFLTYFQNEAQLEKSRLLSDRFSAERPKGSFSTLEIQRTEQGDSAMYLCASSLVGTGITDTQYFGPGTRLTVL.

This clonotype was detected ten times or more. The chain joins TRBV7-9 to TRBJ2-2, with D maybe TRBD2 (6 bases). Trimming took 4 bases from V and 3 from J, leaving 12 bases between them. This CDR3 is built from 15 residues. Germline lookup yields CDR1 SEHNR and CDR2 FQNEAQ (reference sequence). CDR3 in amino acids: CASSSAGPDTGELFF. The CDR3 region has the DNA TGTGCCAGCAGCTCGGCGGGGCCGGACACCGGGGAGCTGTTTTTT.

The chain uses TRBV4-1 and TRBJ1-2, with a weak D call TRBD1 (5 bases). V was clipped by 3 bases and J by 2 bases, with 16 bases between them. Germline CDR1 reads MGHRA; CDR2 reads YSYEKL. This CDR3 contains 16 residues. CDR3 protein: CASSQRTQLRNYGYTF. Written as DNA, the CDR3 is TGCGCCAGCAGCCAGCGGACACAATTAAGGAACTATGGCTACACCTTC.

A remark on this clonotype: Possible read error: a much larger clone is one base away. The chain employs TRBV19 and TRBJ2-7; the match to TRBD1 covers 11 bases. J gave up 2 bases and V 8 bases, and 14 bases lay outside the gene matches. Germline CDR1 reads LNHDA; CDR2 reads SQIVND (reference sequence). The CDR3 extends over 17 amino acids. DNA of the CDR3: TGTGCCAGTGCCCCTCCCACCGGGACAGGGGGTCCCTACGAGCAGTACTTC. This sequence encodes CASAPPTGTGGPYEQYF.

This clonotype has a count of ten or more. DNA for the CDR3: TGTGCCAGCTCAGCCTCCGGGACCTACGAGCAGTACTTC. Translation gives CASSASGTYEQYF. The J gene is TRBJ2-7, the V gene TRBV18; D perhaps matches TRBD2 (5 bases). V gave up 5 bases and J gave up 2 bases, with 10 bases separating them. Germline V gene data show CDR1 as KGHSH and CDR2 as LQKENI. The CDR3 extends over 13 amino acids.

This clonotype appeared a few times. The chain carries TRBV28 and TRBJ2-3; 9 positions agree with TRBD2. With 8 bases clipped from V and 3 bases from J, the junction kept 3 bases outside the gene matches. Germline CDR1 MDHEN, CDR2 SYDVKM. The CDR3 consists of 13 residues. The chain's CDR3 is CASLGLATDTQYF. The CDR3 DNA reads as TGTGCCAGCCTCGGACTAGCGACAGATACGCAGTATTTT.

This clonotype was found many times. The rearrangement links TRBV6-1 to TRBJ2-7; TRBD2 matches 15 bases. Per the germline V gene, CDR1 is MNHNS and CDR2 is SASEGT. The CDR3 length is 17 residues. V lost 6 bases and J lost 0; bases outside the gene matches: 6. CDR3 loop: CASSWTSGRAGSYEQYF. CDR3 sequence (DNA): TGTGCCAGCAGCTGGACTAGCGGGAGGGCCGGCTCCTACGAGCAGTACTTC.

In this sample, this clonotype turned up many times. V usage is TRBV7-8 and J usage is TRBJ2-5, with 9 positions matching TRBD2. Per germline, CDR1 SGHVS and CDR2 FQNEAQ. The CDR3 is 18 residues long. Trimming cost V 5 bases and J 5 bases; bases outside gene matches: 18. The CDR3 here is CASSPSGMSGGTRETQYF. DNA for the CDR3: TGTGCCAGCAGCCCAAGTGGGATGAGCGGGGGGACGCGGGAGACCCAGTACTTC.

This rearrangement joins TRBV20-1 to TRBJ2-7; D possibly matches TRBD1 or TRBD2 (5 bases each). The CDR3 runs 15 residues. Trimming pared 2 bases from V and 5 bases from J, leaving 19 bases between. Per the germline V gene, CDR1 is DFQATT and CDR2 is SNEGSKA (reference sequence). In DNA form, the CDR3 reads TGCAGTGCTAGACGACCCGGGACGAGGCACAACGAGCAGTACTTC. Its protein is CSARRPGTRHNEQYF.